The rows below give T cell receptor beta chains drawn from one sample of a study of beta chain features in type 1 diabetes. Libraries were prepared by immunoSEQ multiplex PCR; TCRdb keeps only in-frame clonotypes and omits some of them. The profile shows 300,000 to 400,000 clones, under 8.5% of them singletons. The sequenced material came from central memory CD4+ T cells from blood. These receptors originate from a woman between 18 and 29 years old in good health. Each CDR3 is given with its conserved first and last residue. A D gene is named only where the DNA matches it firmly. Rows give clone size only sometimes, using once, few, many, or a class for an expanded clone.

>.|TRBV4-3|.|13|TRBJ1-4
TGCGCCAGCAGCCAAGCACTGGGGGAAAAACTGTTTTTT
CASSQALGEKLFF
>TRBD2|TRBV29-1|few|17|TRBJ2-3
TGCAGCGTTGATCTAGCGGGAGGGCCCCGTGGTTGGGATACGCAGTATTTT
CSVDLAGGPRGWDTQYF
>.|TRBV28|few|14|TRBJ2-1
TGTGCCAGCAGTGGCCCACAGTTGGACAATGAGCAGTTCTTC
CASSGPQLDNEQFF
>.|TRBV5-1|.|15|TRBJ2-1
TGCGCCAGCAGCTTGGTAGGTCGCGCCCACAATGAGCAGTTCTTC
CASSLVGRAHNEQFF
>TRBD2|TRBV5-6|.|15|TRBJ2-7
TGTGCCAGCAGCTCTAGCGGGAGGGCCATTTTCGAGCAGTACTTC
CASSSSGRAIFEQYF
>TRBD2|TRBV2|few|16|TRBJ2-7
TGTGCCAGCAGTGACTGGACTAGCGGGAGGGCCTACGAGCAGTACTTC
CASSDWTSGRAYEQYF
>.|TRBV28|many|16|TRBJ2-7
TGTGCCAGCAGCCTCTGGAGGGGGCCTAGCCCCTACGAGCAGTACTTC
CASSLWRGPSPYEQYF
>TRBD2|TRBV7-9|.|16|TRBJ2-3
TGTGCCAGCAGCTTCGGCGGGAGGGGAGGCACAGATACGCAGTATTTT
CASSFGGRGGTDTQYF
>.|TRBV15|.|14|TRBJ1-4
TGTGCCACCTCCCGGGGTTCCCTTAATGAAAAACTGTTTTTT
CATSRGSLNEKLFF
>TRBD2|TRBV9|few|16|TRBJ2-1
TGTGCCAGCAGCGCCCGCGTGGGGGGGAACGCGTTCGAGCAGTTCTTC
CASSARVGGNAFEQFF
>.|TRBV9|.|15|TRBJ2-7
TGTGCCAGCAGCGTAGGTTCAGGGGAACCCTACGAGCAGTACTTC
CASSVGSGEPYEQYF
>TRBD2|TRBV9|.|15|TRBJ2-7
TGTGCCAGCAGCGAGACTAGCGTCCCCTCCTACGAGCAGTACTTC
CASSETSVPSYEQYF
>.|TRBV7-3|few|13|TRBJ2-5
TGTGCCAGCAGCCGAGGGAGCGGAGAGACCCAGTACTTC
CASSRGSGETQYF
>TRBD1|TRBV25-1|few|14|TRBJ1-5
TGTGCCAGCAGTGACGCGACAGGGGATCAGCCCCAGCATTTT
CASSDATGDQPQHF
>TRBD1|TRBV19|.|17|TRBJ1-5
TGTGCCAGTAGGAGGGGGGACAGAGGATATAGCAATCAGCCCCAGCATTTT
CASRRGDRGYSNQPQHF
>TRBD2|TRBV6-1|few|17|TRBJ2-3
TGTGCCAGCAGGGAAAGGACTAGCGGGTTACGCACAGATACGCAGTATTTT
CASRERTSGLRTDTQYF
>TRBD2|TRBV7-2|many|16|TRBJ2-1
TGTGCCAGCAGCTTATTCGAGGCTAGCGGTAACAATGAGCAGTTCTTC
CASSLFEASGNNEQFF
>TRBD1|TRBV9|few|16|TRBJ2-7
TGTGCCAGCAGCGGCGGACAGGATTTCAGCTCCTACGAGCAGTACTTC
CASSGGQDFSSYEQYF
>.|TRBV7-2|few|13|TRBJ2-5
TGTGCCAGCAGCTTAGCCGCACAAGAGACCCAGTACTTC
CASSLAAQETQYF
>.|TRBV6-1|few|12|TRBJ2-4
TGTGCCAGCGTTAATGACAAAAACATTCAGTACTTC
CASVNDKNIQYF
>.|TRBV28|.|14|TRBJ2-7
TGTGCCAGCAGTCCACCGGACGGAAAATACGAGCAGTACTTC
CASSPPDGKYEQYF
>TRBD2|TRBV6-6|.|15|TRBJ2-1
TGTGCCAGCAGTTACGGGCTAGCGGGAATCGGTGAGCAGTTCTTC
CASSYGLAGIGEQFF
>TRBD2|TRBV11-2|few|15|TRBJ2-1
TGTGCCAGCAGCTTTCGGGTAGCGGGAGGAGATGAGCAGTTCTTC
CASSFRVAGGDEQFF
>.|TRBV7-2|few|15|TRBJ2-3
TGTGCCAGCAGCACCCTTCCTGGGTACACAGATACGCAGTATTTT
CASSTLPGYTDTQYF
>.|TRBV13|many|15|TRBJ1-4
TGTGCCAGCAGCTTGGGAGGGTCGGGGAATGAAAAACTGTTTTTT
CASSLGGSGNEKLFF
>.|TRBV6-6|.|13|TRBJ2-7
TGTGCCAGCAGTTACATCGCTAGGAGCGAGCAGTACTTC
CASSYIARSEQYF
>.|TRBV25-1|.|15|TRBJ2-5
TGTGCCAGCAGTGGGGGACGCAGAGTCAGCGAGACCCAGTACTTC
CASSGGRRVSETQYF
>.|TRBV11-2|few|14|TRBJ2-4
TGTGCCAGCAGCTCTCCCGGGGGAGGAAACATTCAGTACTTC
CASSSPGGGNIQYF
>TRBD2|TRBV18|.|16|TRBJ2-3
TGTGCCAGCTCACCCTTGGTGACTAGCGGCACAGATACGCAGTATTTT
CASSPLVTSGTDTQYF
>TRBD1|TRBV28|many|15|TRBJ2-5
TGTGCCAGCAGTCTCCCGGGACAGGGAAAAGAGACCCAGTACTTC
CASSLPGQGKETQYF
>.|TRBV10-3|.|15|TRBJ2-3
TGTGCCACGAGGGCGGACATCGGCCTCACAGATACGCAGTATTTT
CATRADIGLTDTQYF
>.|TRBV29-1|few|11|TRBJ2-1
TGCAGCGTTTCTGGGTGGCAGGTGCAGTTCTTC
CSVSGWQVQFF
>.|TRBV7-9|.|12|TRBJ2-1
TGTGCCAGCAGCTTATCGAACAATGAGCAGTTCTTC
CASSLSNNEQFF
>TRBD1|TRBV28|.|12|TRBJ1-2
TGTGCCAGCACCGCAGGGGGCGCTGGCTACACCTTC
CASTAGGAGYTF
>TRBD2|TRBV4-2|once|15|TRBJ2-1
TGTGCCAGCAGCCTATTGGGAGGGACCTACAATGAGCAGTTCTTC
CASSLLGGTYNEQFF
>TRBD2|TRBV9|.|14|TRBJ2-1
TGTGCCAGCAGCGCGGGACTAGCAGCCAATGAGCAGTTCTTC
CASSAGLAANEQFF
>.|TRBV6-5|few|12|TRBJ1-1
TGTGCCAGCGGGATAGAGGGGGCTGAAGCTTTCTTT
CASGIEGAEAFF
>TRBD1|TRBV28|few|15|TRBJ2-6
TGTGCCAGCGGGACAGGGGTTTCTGGGGCCAACGTCCTGACTTTC
CASGTGVSGANVLTF
>TRBD1|TRBV7-2|few|14|TRBJ1-5
TGTGCCAGCAGCTTAGAGGGGGCAGGTCAGCCCCAGCATTTT
CASSLEGAGQPQHF
>.|TRBV6-6|.|14|TRBJ2-5
TGTGCCAGCAGTCATAACAGGGAAGGCGAGACCCAGTACTTC
CASSHNREGETQYF
>TRBD2|TRBV7-3|few|14|TRBJ2-1
TGTGCCAGCAGCTTGCAGCGGGAGTCGGTGGAGCAGTTCTTC
CASSLQRESVEQFF
>.|TRBV2|.|15|TRBJ1-1
TGTGCCAGCAGTGAGGGGGTCAGGGCGGCAACTGAAGCTTTCTTT
CASSEGVRAATEAFF
>.|TRBV4-3|few|16|TRBJ1-4
TGCGCCAGCAGCCAAGATCAAGGCAACCGGGGTGAAAAACTGTTTTTT
CASSQDQGNRGEKLFF
>.|TRBV28|few|14|TRBJ1-2
TGTGCCAGCAGTTTAATCAATAGGGTAGGAGGCTACACCTTC
CASSLINRVGGYTF
>TRBD1|TRBV10-3|few|14|TRBJ2-3
TGTGCCAGCAATCCGGGACAGGGGCCAGATACGCAGTATTTT
CASNPGQGPDTQYF
>.|TRBV20-1|.|11|TRBJ1-5
TGCAGTGCCAAGGGTAATCAGCCCCAGCATTTT
CSAKGNQPQHF
>TRBD1|TRBV10-3|few|13|TRBJ2-7
TGTGCCATCGGAGGACAGGGTACCTACGAGCAGTACTTC
CAIGGQGTYEQYF
>.|TRBV15|.|13|TRBJ1-3
TGTGCCACCAGCAGAGATGCGGAGGGAGGAACGTATTTT
CATSRDAEGGTYF
>TRBD1|TRBV7-9|.|15|TRBJ2-5
TGTGCCAGCAGCCGGGGACAGGGGAGTTTAGAGACCCAGTACTTC
CASSRGQGSLETQYF
>.|TRBV28|few|15|TRBJ1-3
TGTGCCAGCAGTTTAGACAAGGCCCCCCGGAACACCATATATTTT
CASSLDKAPRNTIYF
>.|TRBV28|.|12|TRBJ1-5
TGTGCCAGCAGGAAGGGCAATCAGCCCCAGCATTTT
CASRKGNQPQHF